The present T cell receptor (beta chain) was sequenced within a study of blood T cells in healthy people across ages. Notes on the study in general: Among T cells, TCR beta diversity per million cells dropped roughly linearly as age rose.

Comments on this clonotype: The antigen is undetermined.

The CDR3 runs 12 residues. Germline V gene sequence: CDR1 DFQATT, CDR2 SNEGSKA (reference sequence). Combining a sample-barcoded 5' primer with a J-beta primer mix, a second PCR ran for about 7 to 11 cycles. TCRdb processed the 5' RACE reads anew with MiXCR; each CDR3 protein has one entry. The sample has roughly 790,000 distinct CDR3 sequences, more than 40% seen once; the top ten hold under 25%. Donation came from healthy Caucasian individuals in Russia who were aged roughly 6 to 95. The draw of peripheral blood yielded roughly 9.4 milliliters from each donor. PBMCs, at least 7 million per sample, were isolated.

V usage is TRBV20-1 and J usage is TRBJ2-5; perhaps TRBD1 as D (6 bases). Material for sequencing was blood. This receptor was taken from a woman aged 60-75 years in good health. The CDR3 here is CSATDSDNEQYF. CDR3 nucleotides: TGCAGCGCGACGGACAGCGACAATGAGCAGTACTTC.